The rows below give T cell receptor beta chains drawn from one sample of a study of response to subunit inactivated influenza vaccine. In TCRdb, the RT-PCR reads were re-called with MiXCR into one record per CDR3 protein. The sample records about 570,000 distinct CDR3 sequences, over 9.5% being singletons. Sequencing was performed on PBMCs from blood, taken on the day of vaccination. The receptors were sampled from a man aged 45-65 years who received an inactivated influenza vaccine. The CDR3 runs from the conserved cysteine through the conserved F or W. D genes are given only for firm matches. A clone size is listed for some rows: how often the clone was seen (once, few, many), or a class if it is expanded.

TRBV6-1	TRBD1	17	TRBJ1-6	few	TGTGCCAGCAGATCCGCTAGACAGGGATTATTCTGGTCACCCCTCCACTTT	CASRSARQGLFWSPLHF
TRBV4-1	TRBD2	16	TRBJ2-1	few	TGCGCCAGCAGCCAAGTATGGGCCGGGGGGGGTGGTGAGCAGTTCTTC	CASSQVWAGGGGEQFF
TRBV28	-	14	TRBJ2-7	-	TGTGCCAGCAGAGGCGGGACGGCCACCTACGAGCAGTACTTC	CASRGGTATYEQYF
TRBV12-3/TRBV12-4	-	17	TRBJ2-7	-	TGTGCCAGTAACACAGCACTCGACACCGAGGGCCTATACGTGCAGTACTTC	CASNTALDTEGLYVQYF
TRBV9	-	13	TRBJ2-5	-	TGTGCCAGCAGCCCCGCCGAATTAAAGACCCAGTACTTC	CASSPAELKTQYF
TRBV10-3	-	14	TRBJ2-7	-	TGTGCCATCAGTGCTAGGACAGACTCCTACGAGCAGTACTTC	CAISARTDSYEQYF
TRBV18	TRBD1	15	TRBJ1-5	few	TGTGCCAGCTCACCCCCGGGACAGGATAATCAGCCCCAGCATTTT	CASSPPGQDNQPQHF
TRBV29-1	TRBD1	14	TRBJ2-3	many	TGCAGCGTTGAAGCGACAGGGGTTGGAGATACGCAGTATTTT	CSVEATGVGDTQYF
TRBV14	-	13	TRBJ2-5	-	TGTGCCAGCAGCGCGCTAGACGGGGAGACCCAGTACTTC	CASSALDGETQYF
TRBV30	TRBD2	15	TRBJ2-1	-	TGTGCCTGGTTATCCGCCGGGACTAGCGGCAATGAGCAGTTCTTC	CAWLSAGTSGNEQFF
TRBV9	TRBD2	17	TRBJ2-2	few	TGTGCCAGCAGCGCCATCGGAAGCGGGAGACTCACCGGGGAGCTGTTTTTT	CASSAIGSGRLTGELFF
TRBV7-2	-	15	TRBJ2-2	-	TGTGCCAGCAGCTTATCTCAGGGAAAAACCGGGGAGCTGTTTTTT	CASSLSQGKTGELFF
TRBV18	TRBD1	16	TRBJ2-7	-	TGTGCCAGCTCACGCCCCGTGGGACAGGGTTCGGGAGAGCAGTACTTC	CASSRPVGQGSGEQYF
TRBV2	-	15	TRBJ2-1	-	TGTGCCAGCAGTGAACCCGGCGGCCGAGATCCTGAGCAGTTCTTC	CASSEPGGRDPEQFF
TRBV20-1	TRBD2	16	TRBJ2-3	-	TGCAGTGCTAGAGGGGGACTAGCGGGGCGCACAGATACGCAGTATTTT	CSARGGLAGRTDTQYF
TRBV5-1	-	16	TRBJ2-5	few	TGCGCCAGCAGCTTGGTGCAGGGGCCGACCCAAGAGACCCAGTACTTC	CASSLVQGPTQETQYF
TRBV4-2	-	15	TRBJ2-5	few	TGTGCCAGCAGCCAAGAGGGGGCGTCAAAAGGAACCCAGTACTTC	CASSQEGASKGTQYF
TRBV28	-	12	TRBJ1-2	-	TGTGCCAGCAGTTTATGGCAGGGGGGCTACACCTTC	CASSLWQGGYTF
TRBV28	-	14	TRBJ1-1	-	TGTGCCAGCAGTTTGTTGCCGGCGAACACTGAAGCTTTCTTT	CASSLLPANTEAFF
TRBV9	-	16	TRBJ2-6	-	TGTGCCAGCAGCGTAGGGGCAGGCATTGGGGCCAACGTCCTGACTTTC	CASSVGAGIGANVLTF
TRBV6-5	-	12	TRBJ1-5	few	TGTGCCAGCGGCAGGCTGCATCAGCCCCAGCATTTT	CASGRLHQPQHF
TRBV7-9	-	11	TRBJ1-2	-	TGTGCCAGCAAAACAGGGTATGGCTACACCTTC	CASKTGYGYTF
TRBV2	-	13	TRBJ2-1	many	TGTGCCAGCAGTGTGTACAGGGAGAATGAGCAGTTCTTC	CASSVYRENEQFF
TRBV5-6	-	15	TRBJ2-5	-	TGTGCCAGCAGCTTGTTTTCCGGGAGTCGCGAGACCCAGTACTTC	CASSLFSGSRETQYF
TRBV10-3	-	16	TRBJ2-7	few	TGTGCCATCAGTGAAACGCTGGGGGCCCCGTCCTACGAGCAGTACTTC	CAISETLGAPSYEQYF
TRBV10-3	-	15	TRBJ1-3	few	TGTGCCATCAGTGTGGAACAGGGAGTTGGAAACACCATATATTTT	CAISVEQGVGNTIYF
TRBV5-1	-	15	TRBJ2-5	-	TGCGCCAGCAGCAAGGGACTGACGTACCAAGAGACCCAGTACTTC	CASSKGLTYQETQYF
TRBV20-1	TRBD1	16	TRBJ2-2	-	TGCAGTGCTCGAGCTTCAGGGGGCGCAAACACCGGGGAGCTGTTTTTT	CSARASGGANTGELFF
TRBV6-2/TRBV6-3	TRBD2	15	TRBJ2-7	few	TGTGCCAGCAGTTTTGGTAGCGGGGGGCAGTACGAGCAGTACTTC	CASSFGSGGQYEQYF
TRBV7-9	-	14	TRBJ2-1	-	TGTGCCAGCAGCTCAATGGCGGGGAGCCATGAGCAGTTCTTC	CASSSMAGSHEQFF
TRBV2	-	14	TRBJ2-3	-	TGTGCCAGCAGGGGAAGATGGAGCACAGATACGCAGTATTTT	CASRGRWSTDTQYF
TRBV3-1	-	14	TRBJ2-2	-	TGTGCCAGCAGCCAAGGGGGTTGGACCGGGGAGCTGTTTTTT	CASSQGGWTGELFF
TRBV28	-	15	TRBJ1-6	few	TGTGCCAGCAGAGGACAGCATACATATAATTCACCCCTCCACTTT	CASRGQHTYNSPLHF
TRBV30	TRBD2	14	TRBJ2-2	many	TGTGCCTGGAGTCTAGCGGAACCGGCCGGGGAGCTGTTTTTT	CAWSLAEPAGELFF
TRBV7-6	TRBD2	15	TRBJ2-7	few	TGTGCCAGCAGCTTAACTAGCGGGAGGGCAGGCGAGCAGTACTTC	CASSLTSGRAGEQYF
TRBV20-1	-	14	TRBJ1-2	few	TGCAGTGCTAGAGACACAACCGCTAACTATGGCTACACCTTC	CSARDTTANYGYTF
TRBV24-1	TRBD2	15	TRBJ2-7	-	TGTGCCACCAGTGACGCCGGACTAGCCCCCTACGAGCAGTACTTC	CATSDAGLAPYEQYF
TRBV6-5	TRBD2	18	TRBJ2-3	-	TGTGCCAGCAGTTACTCGTTCAGCCTAGCGGTTCACACAGATACGCAGTATTTT	CASSYSFSLAVHTDTQYF
TRBV2	-	16	TRBJ1-5	-	TGTGCCAGCAGTGAAAATCAACACCTCTGGGGTCAGCCCCAGCATTTT	CASSENQHLWGQPQHF
TRBV7-2	-	15	TRBJ2-1	few	TGTGCCAGCAGCTTAGATAGACAGGCGGGCAATGAGCAGTTCTTC	CASSLDRQAGNEQFF
TRBV19	-	15	TRBJ2-5	-	TGTGCCAGTAGTATAGGACAAGCCCCCGCAGAGACCCAGTACTTC	CASSIGQAPAETQYF
TRBV28	TRBD2	15	TRBJ2-1	few	TGTGCCAGCAGTACTAGCGGGGGGCCCTACAATGAGCAGTTCTTC	CASSTSGGPYNEQFF
TRBV11-2	TRBD2	14	TRBJ2-2	-	TGTGCCAGCAGCTTTTCGGGAGGGGCCGGGGAGCTGTTTTTT	CASSFSGGAGELFF
TRBV7-2	-	15	TRBJ2-5	-	TGTGCCAGCAGCTTAGCTCCCAATATCGGGGAGACCCAGTACTTC	CASSLAPNIGETQYF
TRBV4-2	TRBD2	14	TRBJ2-3	many	TGTGCCAGCAGTGAGCGGGGGAGGGCAGATACGCAGTATTTT	CASSERGRADTQYF
TRBV12-3/TRBV12-4	TRBD1	12	TRBJ2-7	many	TGTGCCAGCAGTCCGCGGGACAGGAGACCGTACTTC	CASSPRDRRPYF
TRBV25-1	TRBD1	15	TRBJ1-1	-	TGTGCCAGCAGTGCCATCGACAGGGGTGGGACTGAAGCTTTCTTT	CASSAIDRGGTEAFF
TRBV5-1	TRBD2	18	TRBJ2-7	few	TGCGCCAGCAGCTTGGGACTAGCGGGAATCCTACGCTCCTACGAGCAGTACTTC	CASSLGLAGILRSYEQYF
TRBV7-2	TRBD1	15	TRBJ2-5	-	TGTGCCAGCAGCTTAGTCAGGGGGTACCAAGAGACCCAGTACTTC	CASSLVRGYQETQYF
TRBV10-3	-	15	TRBJ2-5	-	TGTGCCATCAGTGAGTCGACAGCCGGGGAAGAGACCCAGTACTTC	CAISESTAGEETQYF
TRBV20-1	-	16	TRBJ2-2	-	TGCAGTGCTAGAGCCGCCGGAATTTGGAACACCGGGGAGCTGTTTTTT	CSARAAGIWNTGELFF